This T cell receptor (beta chain) was retrieved from a study of blood T cell repertoires in COVID-19. This CDR3 region has 14 residues. This clone has just a few counts. In the authors' methods: The authors estimated nucleated cell counts from reference gene primer amplification. Using immunoSEQ multiplex PCR, the repertoire was profiled, and TCRdb retains in-frame clones only, with some absent. That table furnishes V, J and clone size, whereas the DNA furnished D and trimming. The repertoire includes under 150,000 clones, around 80% of them detected once, and more than 2% sits in the top ten. The clonotype comes from a man in his forties or fifties with acute COVID-19. J is TRBJ1-3 and V is TRBV12-1; the table gives TRBD1 as D, unverified against the DNA. TRBV12-1 is reported as a pseudogene. What was sequenced was PBMCs or T cells enriched from blood (not recorded which). The CDR3: CASSFAGAGNTIYF. The CDR3 region has the DNA TGTGCCAGCAGCTTTGCAGGGGCTGGAAACACCATATATTTT.